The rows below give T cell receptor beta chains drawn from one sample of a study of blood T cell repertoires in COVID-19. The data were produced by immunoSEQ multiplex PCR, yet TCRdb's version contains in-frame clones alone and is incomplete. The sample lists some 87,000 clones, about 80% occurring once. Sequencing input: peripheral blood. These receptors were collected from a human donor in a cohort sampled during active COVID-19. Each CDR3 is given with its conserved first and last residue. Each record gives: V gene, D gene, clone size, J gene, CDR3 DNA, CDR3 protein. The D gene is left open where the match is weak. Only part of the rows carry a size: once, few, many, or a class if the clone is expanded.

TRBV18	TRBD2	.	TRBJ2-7	TGTGCCAGCTCACCACCGGGACTAGCGGGGGGGCCCTCCTACGAGCAGTACTTC	CASSPPGLAGGPSYEQYF
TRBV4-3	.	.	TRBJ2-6	TGCGCCAGCAGCCGGAGAATCCCTGGGGCCAACGTCCTGACTTTC	CASSRRIPGANVLTF
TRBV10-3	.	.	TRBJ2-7	TGTGCCATCAGTGATTTCGCCTACGAGCAGTACTTC	CAISDFAYEQYF
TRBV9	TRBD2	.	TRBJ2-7	TGTGCCAGCAGCGGTGAGCGGGAGGTGTACGAGCAGTACTTC	CASSGEREVYEQYF
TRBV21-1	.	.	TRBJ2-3	TGTGCCAGCAGCCCCCAGAAACAGGGGGCTGCAGATACGCAGTATTTT	CASSPQKQGAADTQYF
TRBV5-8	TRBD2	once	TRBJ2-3	TGTGCCAGCAGCGAAGGACTAGCGGGGCCCACAGATACGCAGTATTTT	CASSEGLAGPTDTQYF
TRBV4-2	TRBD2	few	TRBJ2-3	TGTGCCAGCAGCCAAGCACTAGCGGGGGGCACAGATACGCAGTATTTT	CASSQALAGGTDTQYF
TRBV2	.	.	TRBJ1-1	TGTGCCAGCAGTGTACTACCGAACACTGAAGCTTTCTTT	CASSVLPNTEAFF
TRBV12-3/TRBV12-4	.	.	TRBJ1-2	TGTGCCAGCAGAGACACCCTTGGCTATGGCTACACCTTC	CASRDTLGYGYTF
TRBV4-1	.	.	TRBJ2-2	TGCGCCAGCAGCCAAGATGTGGGGGGTGGGGAGCTGTTTTTT	CASSQDVGGGELFF